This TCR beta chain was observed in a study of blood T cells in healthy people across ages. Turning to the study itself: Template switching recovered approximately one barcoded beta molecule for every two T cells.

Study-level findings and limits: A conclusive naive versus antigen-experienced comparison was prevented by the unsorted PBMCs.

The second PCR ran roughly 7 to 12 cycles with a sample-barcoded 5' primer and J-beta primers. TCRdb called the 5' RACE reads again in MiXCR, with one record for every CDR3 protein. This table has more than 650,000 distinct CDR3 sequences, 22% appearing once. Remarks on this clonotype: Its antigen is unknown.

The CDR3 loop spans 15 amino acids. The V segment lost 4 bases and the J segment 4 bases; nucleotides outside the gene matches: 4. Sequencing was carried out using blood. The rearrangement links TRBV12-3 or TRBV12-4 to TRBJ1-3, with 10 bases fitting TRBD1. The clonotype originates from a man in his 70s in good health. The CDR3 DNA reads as TGTGCCAGCAGTTCGGACAGGGGGTACGGAAACACCATATATTTT. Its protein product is CASSSDRGYGNTIYF.